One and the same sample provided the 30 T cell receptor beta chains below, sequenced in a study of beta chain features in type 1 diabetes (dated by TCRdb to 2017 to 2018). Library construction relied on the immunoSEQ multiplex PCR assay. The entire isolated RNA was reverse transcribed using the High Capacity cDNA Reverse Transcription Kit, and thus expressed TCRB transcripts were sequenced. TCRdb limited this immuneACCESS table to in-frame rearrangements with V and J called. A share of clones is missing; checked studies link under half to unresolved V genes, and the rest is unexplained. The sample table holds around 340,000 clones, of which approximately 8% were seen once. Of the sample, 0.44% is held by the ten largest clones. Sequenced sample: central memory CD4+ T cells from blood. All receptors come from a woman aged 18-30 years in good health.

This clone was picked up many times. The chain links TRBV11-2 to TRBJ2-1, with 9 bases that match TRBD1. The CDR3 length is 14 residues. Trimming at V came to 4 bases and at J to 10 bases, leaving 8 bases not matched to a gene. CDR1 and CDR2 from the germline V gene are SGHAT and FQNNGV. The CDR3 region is CASSSNRGQWEQFF. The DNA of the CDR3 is TGTGCCAGCAGCTCTAACAGGGGGCAATGGGAGCAGTTCTTC.

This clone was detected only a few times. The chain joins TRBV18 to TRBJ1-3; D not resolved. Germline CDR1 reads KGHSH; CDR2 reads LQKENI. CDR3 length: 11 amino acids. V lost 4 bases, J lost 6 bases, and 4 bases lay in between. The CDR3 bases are TGTGCCAGCTCACGGGAAAACACCATATATTTT. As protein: CASSRENTIYF.

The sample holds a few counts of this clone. CDR3 DNA: TGTGCCAGCAGTTTCTTTTTGGGAGTATCGACAGATACGCAGTATTTT. Amino acids: CASSFFLGVSTDTQYF. This chain joins TRBV6-5 and TRBJ2-3, with a weak D call TRBD2 (5 bases). Germline CDR1 is MNHEY and CDR2 is SVGAGI. The V gene lost 4 bases and the J gene lost 3 bases, with 17 bases spanning the gap. The CDR3 runs 16 residues.

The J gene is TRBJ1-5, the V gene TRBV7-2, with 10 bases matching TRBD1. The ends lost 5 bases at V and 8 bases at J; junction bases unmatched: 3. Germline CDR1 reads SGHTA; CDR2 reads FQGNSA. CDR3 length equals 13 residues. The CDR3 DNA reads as TGTGCCAGCAGCCGGACAGGGGGTGAGCCCCAGCATTTT. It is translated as CASSRTGGEPQHF.

In DNA, the CDR3 is TGTGCCAGCAGCCGCCGGGGGGCCGGGGATCAGCCCCAGCATTTT. Translation: CASSRRGAGDQPQHF. This chain links TRBV28 with TRBJ1-5; tentative D call: TRBD1 (6 bases). The CDR3 has 15 residues. Trimming pared 6 bases from V and 5 bases from J, leaving 17 bases between. CDR1 MDHEN and CDR2 SYDVKM come from the germline V gene. The complete variable domain, with remaining parts taken from reference TRBV28 and TRBJ1-5, reads DVKVTQSSRYLVKRTGEKVFLECVQDMDHENMFWYRQDPGLGLRLIYFSYDVKMKEKGDIPEGYSVSREKKERFSLILESASTNQTSMYLCASSRRGAGDQPQHFGDGTRLSIL.

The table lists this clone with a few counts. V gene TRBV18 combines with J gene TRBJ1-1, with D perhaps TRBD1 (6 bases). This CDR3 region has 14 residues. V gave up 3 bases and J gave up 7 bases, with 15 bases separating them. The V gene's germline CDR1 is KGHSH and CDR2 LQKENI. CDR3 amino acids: CASSPIQGLGEAFF. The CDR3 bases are TGTGCCAGCTCACCCATCCAGGGGTTGGGTGAAGCTTTCTTT.

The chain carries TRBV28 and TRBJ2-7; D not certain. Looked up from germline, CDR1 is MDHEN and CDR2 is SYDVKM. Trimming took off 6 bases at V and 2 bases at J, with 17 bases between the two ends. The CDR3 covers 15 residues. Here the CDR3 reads CASSRLLLLTYEQYF. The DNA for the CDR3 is TGTGCCAGCAGCCGACTGCTTCTCCTAACCTACGAGCAGTACTTC.

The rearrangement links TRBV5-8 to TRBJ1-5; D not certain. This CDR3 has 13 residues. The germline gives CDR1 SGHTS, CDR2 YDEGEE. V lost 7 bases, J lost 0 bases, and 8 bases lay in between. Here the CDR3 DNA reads TGTGCCAGCGTTACCTTTAGCAATCAGCCCCAGCATTTT. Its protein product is CASVTFSNQPQHF.

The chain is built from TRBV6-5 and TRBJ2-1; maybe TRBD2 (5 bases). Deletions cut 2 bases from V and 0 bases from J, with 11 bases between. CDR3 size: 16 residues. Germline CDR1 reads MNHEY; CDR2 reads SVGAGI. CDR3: CASSYPPEVSYNEQFF. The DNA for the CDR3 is TGTGCCAGCAGTTACCCCCCGGAGGTCTCCTACAATGAGCAGTTCTTC.

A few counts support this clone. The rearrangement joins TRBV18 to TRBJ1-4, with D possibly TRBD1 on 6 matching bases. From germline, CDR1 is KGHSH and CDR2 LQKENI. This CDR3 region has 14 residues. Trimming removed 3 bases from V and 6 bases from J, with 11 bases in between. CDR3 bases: TGTGCCAGCTCACCCTCCTCAGGGGATGAAAAACTGTTTTTT. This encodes CASSPSSGDEKLFF. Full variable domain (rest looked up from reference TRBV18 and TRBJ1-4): NAGVMQNPRHLVRRRGQEARLRCSPMKGHSHVYWYRQLPEEGLKFMVYLQKENIIDESGMPKERFSAEFPKEGPSILRIQQVVRGDSAAYFCASSPSSGDEKLFFGSGTQLSVL.

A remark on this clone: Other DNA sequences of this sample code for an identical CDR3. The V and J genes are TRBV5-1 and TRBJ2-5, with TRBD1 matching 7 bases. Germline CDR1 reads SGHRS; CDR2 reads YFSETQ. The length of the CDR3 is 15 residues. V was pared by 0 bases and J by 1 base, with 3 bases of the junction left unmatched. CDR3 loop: CASSLAGTVQETQYF. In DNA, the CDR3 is TGCGCCAGCAGCTTGGCCGGGACAGTCCAAGAGACCCAGTACTTC.

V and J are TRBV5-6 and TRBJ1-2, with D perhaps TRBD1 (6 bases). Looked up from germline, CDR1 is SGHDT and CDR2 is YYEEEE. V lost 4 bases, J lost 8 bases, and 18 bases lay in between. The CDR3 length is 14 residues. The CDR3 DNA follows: TGTGCCAGCAGCATTGTCAGGGGCGAGGGAGGCTACACCTTC. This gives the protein CASSIVRGEGGYTF.

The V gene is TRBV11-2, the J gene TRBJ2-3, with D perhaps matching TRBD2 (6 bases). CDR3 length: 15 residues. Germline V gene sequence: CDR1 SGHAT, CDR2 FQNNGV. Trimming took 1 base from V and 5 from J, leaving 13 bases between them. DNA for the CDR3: TGTGCCAGCAGCTTAGGGCGCGGGGAACTAGATACGCAGTATTTT. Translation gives CASSLGRGELDTQYF.

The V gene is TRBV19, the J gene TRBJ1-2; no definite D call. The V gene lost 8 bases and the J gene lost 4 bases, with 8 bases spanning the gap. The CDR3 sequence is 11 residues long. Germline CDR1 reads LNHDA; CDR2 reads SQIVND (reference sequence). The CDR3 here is CASSLGYGYTF. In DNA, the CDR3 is TGTGCCAGTTCCCTGGGCTATGGCTACACCTTC. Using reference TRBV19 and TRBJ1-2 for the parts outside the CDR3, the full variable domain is DGGITQSPKYLFRKEGQNVTLSCEQNLNHDAMYWYRQDPGQGLRLIYYSQIVNDFQKGDIAEGYSVSREKKESFPLTVTSAQKNPTAFYLCASSLGYGYTFGSGTRLTVV.

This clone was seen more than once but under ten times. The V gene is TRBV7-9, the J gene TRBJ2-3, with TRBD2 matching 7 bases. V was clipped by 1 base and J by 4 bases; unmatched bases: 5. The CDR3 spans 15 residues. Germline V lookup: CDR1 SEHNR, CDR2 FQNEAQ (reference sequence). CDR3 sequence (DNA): TGTGCCAGCAGCTTAGGCGGGAGTGGTCCAGATACGCAGTATTTT. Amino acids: CASSLGGSGPDTQYF.

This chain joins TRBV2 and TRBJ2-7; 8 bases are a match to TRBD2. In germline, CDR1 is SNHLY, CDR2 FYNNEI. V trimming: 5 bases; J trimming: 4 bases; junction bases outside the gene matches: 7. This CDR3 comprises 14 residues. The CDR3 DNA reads TGTGCCAGCAGTATTAGCGGGACCCCTTACGAGCAGTACTTC. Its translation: CASSISGTPYEQYF.

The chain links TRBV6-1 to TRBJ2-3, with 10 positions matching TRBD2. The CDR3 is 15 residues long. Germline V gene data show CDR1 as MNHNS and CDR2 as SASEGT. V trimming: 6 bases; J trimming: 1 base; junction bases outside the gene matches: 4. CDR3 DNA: TGTGCCAGCAGGCCCCTAGCGGGGGGCACAGATACGCAGTATTTT. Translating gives CASRPLAGGTDTQYF.

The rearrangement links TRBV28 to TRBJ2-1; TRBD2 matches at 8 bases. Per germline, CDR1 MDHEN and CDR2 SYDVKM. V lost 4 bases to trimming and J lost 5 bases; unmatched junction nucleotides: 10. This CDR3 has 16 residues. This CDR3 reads CASSYAGGRLDNEQFF. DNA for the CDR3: TGTGCCAGCAGTTACGCGGGGGGCCGATTGGACAATGAGCAGTTCTTC.

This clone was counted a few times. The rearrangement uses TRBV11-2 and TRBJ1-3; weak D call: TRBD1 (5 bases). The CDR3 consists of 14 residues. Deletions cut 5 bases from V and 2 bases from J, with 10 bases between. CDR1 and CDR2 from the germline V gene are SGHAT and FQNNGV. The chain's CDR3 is CASSRQGAGNTIYF. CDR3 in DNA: TGTGCCAGCAGCCGGCAAGGGGCTGGAAACACCATATATTTT.

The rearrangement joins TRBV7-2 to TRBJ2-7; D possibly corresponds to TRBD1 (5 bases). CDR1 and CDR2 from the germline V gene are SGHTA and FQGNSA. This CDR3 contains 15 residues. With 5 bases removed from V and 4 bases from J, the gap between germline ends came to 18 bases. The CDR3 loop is CASSHGQGNRYEQYF. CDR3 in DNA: TGTGCCAGCAGCCACGGGCAGGGTAATAGGTACGAGCAGTACTTC.

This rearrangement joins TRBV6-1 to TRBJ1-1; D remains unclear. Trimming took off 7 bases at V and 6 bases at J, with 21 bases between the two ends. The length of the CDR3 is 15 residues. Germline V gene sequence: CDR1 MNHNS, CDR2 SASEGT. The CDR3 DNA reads TGTGCCAGCAAGTTGTTTGGGTTTGAGGACCCTGAAGCTTTCTTT. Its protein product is CASKLFGFEDPEAFF.

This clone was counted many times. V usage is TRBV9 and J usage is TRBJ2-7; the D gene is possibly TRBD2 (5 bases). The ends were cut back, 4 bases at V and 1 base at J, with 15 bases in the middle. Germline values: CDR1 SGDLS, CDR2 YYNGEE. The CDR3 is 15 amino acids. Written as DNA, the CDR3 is TGTGCCAGCAGCCGGAAGACTACCGAATCCTACGAGCAGTACTTC. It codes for CASSRKTTESYEQYF.

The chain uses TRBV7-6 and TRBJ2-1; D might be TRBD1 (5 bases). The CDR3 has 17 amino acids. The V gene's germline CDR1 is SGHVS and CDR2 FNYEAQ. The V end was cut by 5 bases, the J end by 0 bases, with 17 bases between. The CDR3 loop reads CASSARVGDSSYNEQFF. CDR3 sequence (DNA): TGTGCCAGCAGCGCCCGGGTGGGCGACAGCTCCTACAATGAGCAGTTCTTC.

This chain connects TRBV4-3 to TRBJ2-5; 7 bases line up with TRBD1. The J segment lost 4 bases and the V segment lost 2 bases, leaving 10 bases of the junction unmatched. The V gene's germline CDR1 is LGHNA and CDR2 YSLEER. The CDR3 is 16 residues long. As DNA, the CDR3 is TGCGCCAGCAGCCAACGCCTAAACAGGGGTTCAGAGACCCAGTACTTC. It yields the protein CASSQRLNRGSETQYF.

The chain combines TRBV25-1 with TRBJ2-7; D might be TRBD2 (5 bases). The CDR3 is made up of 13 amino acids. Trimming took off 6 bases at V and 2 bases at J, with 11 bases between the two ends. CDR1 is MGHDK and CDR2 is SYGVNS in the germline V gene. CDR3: CASSTSGAYEQYF. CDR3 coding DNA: TGTGCCAGCAGCACAAGCGGAGCCTACGAGCAGTACTTC.

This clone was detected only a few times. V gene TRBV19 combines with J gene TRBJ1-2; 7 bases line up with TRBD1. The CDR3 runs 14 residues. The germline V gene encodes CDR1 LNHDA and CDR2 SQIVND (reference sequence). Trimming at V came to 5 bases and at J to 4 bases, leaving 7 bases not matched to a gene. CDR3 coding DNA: TGTGCCAGTAGTGCCGGGGACAGAATCTATGGCTACACCTTC. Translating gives CASSAGDRIYGYTF.

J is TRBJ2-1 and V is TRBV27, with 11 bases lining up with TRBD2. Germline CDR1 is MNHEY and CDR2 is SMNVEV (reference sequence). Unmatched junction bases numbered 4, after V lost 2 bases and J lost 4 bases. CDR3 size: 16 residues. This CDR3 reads CASSLATSGMYNEQFF. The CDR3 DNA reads TGTGCCAGCAGTTTAGCGACTAGCGGGATGTACAATGAGCAGTTCTTC.

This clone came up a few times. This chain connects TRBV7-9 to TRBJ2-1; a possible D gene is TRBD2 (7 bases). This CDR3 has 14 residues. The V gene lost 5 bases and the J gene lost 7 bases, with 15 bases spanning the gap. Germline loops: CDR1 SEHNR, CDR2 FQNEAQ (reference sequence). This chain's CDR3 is CASSGAGAFNEQFF. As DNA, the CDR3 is TGTGCCAGCAGCGGGGCGGGGGCTTTTAATGAGCAGTTCTTC.

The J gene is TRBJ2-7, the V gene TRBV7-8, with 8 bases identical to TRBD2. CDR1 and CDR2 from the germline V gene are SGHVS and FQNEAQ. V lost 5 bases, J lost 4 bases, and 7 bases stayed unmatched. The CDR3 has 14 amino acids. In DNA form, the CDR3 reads TGTGCCAGCAGCCCGGGGGGGACGGTTTACGAGCAGTACTTC. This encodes CASSPGGTVYEQYF.

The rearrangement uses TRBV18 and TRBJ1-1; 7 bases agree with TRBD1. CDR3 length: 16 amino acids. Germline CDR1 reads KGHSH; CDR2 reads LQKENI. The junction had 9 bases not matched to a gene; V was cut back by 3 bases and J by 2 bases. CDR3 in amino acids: CASSPSQGGKNTEAFF. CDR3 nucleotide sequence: TGTGCCAGCTCACCCTCCCAGGGGGGGAAAAACACTGAAGCTTTCTTT. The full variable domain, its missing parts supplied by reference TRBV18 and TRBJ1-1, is NAGVMQNPRHLVRRRGQEARLRCSPMKGHSHVYWYRQLPEEGLKFMVYLQKENIIDESGMPKERFSAEFPKEGPSILRIQQVVRGDSAAYFCASSPSQGGKNTEAFFGQGTRLTVV.